Given below is one T cell receptor (beta chain) in context. What it binds is unknown. Mismatch with germline at one junction end may stem from a read error. CDR3 size: 15 residues. The germline V gene encodes CDR1 SSHAT and CDR2 FNYEAQ (reference sequence). This sample was taken from a study of T cell responses to AZD1222 COVID-19 vaccine. Profiled with immunoSEQ multiplex PCR; TCRdb holds only in-frame clones, not every one. The sample shows under 150,000 clones, around nine tenths of them seen only once. General observations from the study: Researchers report vaccine-associated CD4 TCRs spanning spike, with dominance at 160-218 and 743-854.

This receptor was identified in an adult in good health. The genes are TRBV7-7 and TRBJ2-2, with D uncertain. This specimen was peripheral blood, taken on day 0 of AZD1222 vaccination. In DNA form, the CDR3 reads TGTGCTAGCAGCGCGTGGGCCGACGGCACCGGGGAGCTGTTTTTT. It encodes CASSAWADGTGELFF.